These 3 T cell receptor beta chains originate from one sample sequenced in a study of cytomegalovirus exposure and HLA in healthy donors. Repertoires were generated with immunoSEQ multiplex PCR, while TCRdb's copy carries only in-frame clones and drops some. The table records 80,000 to 100,000 clones, around 85% of them present only once. Sequenced input: PBMCs. Receptors originate from a woman aged 30 to 39 in good health and CMV-seronegative.

The chain employs TRBV13 and TRBJ2-1; D possibly corresponds to TRBD2 (6 bases). V lost 1 base and J 7 bases, leaving 14 bases between the germline ends. Looked up from germline, CDR1 is PRHDT and CDR2 is FYEKMQ (reference sequence). The CDR3 loop spans 15 amino acids. In nucleotides, the CDR3 is TGTGCCAGCAGCTTAGAGAGGGGACTCCCTAATGAGCAGTTCTTC. Residues: CASSLERGLPNEQFF.

The CDR3 nucleotides read TGTGCCAGCAGCTCAACACAGGGTTTCGACGAGCAGTACTTC. Translating it yields CASSSTQGFDEQYF. V gene TRBV7-9 combines with J gene TRBJ2-7, with D possibly matching TRBD1 (6 bases). This CDR3 contains 14 residues. Looked up from germline, CDR1 is SEHNR and CDR2 is FQNEAQ (reference sequence). Deletions cut 4 bases from V and 5 bases from J, with 15 bases between.

The chain is built from TRBV19 and TRBJ1-5; 8 bases align to TRBD1. V lost 8 bases and J lost 4; bases outside the gene matches: 7. Germline CDR1 reads LNHDA; CDR2 reads SQIVND (reference sequence). There are 14 residues in the CDR3. The CDR3, as DNA: TGTGCCAGTTGGACAGGGTTAACAAATCAGCCCCAGCATTTT. Its protein is CASWTGLTNQPQHF. Full variable domain (remainder filled in from reference TRBV19 and TRBJ1-5): DGGITQSPKYLFRKEGQNVTLSCEQNLNHDAMYWYRQDPGQGLRLIYYSQIVNDFQKGDIAEGYSVSREKKESFPLTVTSAQKNPTAFYLCASWTGLTNQPQHFGDGTRLSIL.